The 32 T cell receptor beta chains below were found in one sample sequenced in a study of T cells expressing NK-cell markers. With the 5' RACE reads reprocessed, TCRdb shows one record per CDR3 protein and no DNA. The ten most abundant clones cover 4% to 4.5% of a sample with roughly 300,000 distinct CDR3 sequences. Specimen: blood T cells: a sorted CD56 or NKG2C T cell subset, CD4+ or CD8+ T cells, or bulk PBMC T cells (not recorded which). Every receptor here comes from a woman aged 18-69 years in good health.

This chain connects TRBV4-2 to TRBJ1-4; TCRdb's assignment of TRBD1 cannot be checked, as there is no DNA. The V gene's germline CDR1 is LGHNA and CDR2 YNFKEQ. This CDR3 region has 13 residues. CDR3: CASSPTGNEKLFF.

V usage is TRBV20-1 and J usage is TRBJ2-1; the D gene TCRdb calls, TRBD2, cannot be checked with no DNA. Germline CDR1 is DFQATT and CDR2 is SNEGSKA (reference sequence). The CDR3 is made up of 11 amino acids. CDR3 sequence reads: CSARAGNEQFF.

The chain employs TRBV29-1 and TRBJ2-5. CDR3 length: 16 residues. CDR1 is SQVTM, CDR2 ANQGSEA, per germline. CDR3 amino acids: CSVEGGVGSYRETQYF. The full variable domain, completed using reference TRBV29-1 and TRBJ2-5, is SAVISQKPSRDICQRGTSLTIQCQVDSQVTMMFWYRQQPGQSLTLIATANQGSEATYESGFVIDKFPISRPNLTFSTLTVSNMSPEDSSIYLCSVEGGVGSYRETQYFGPGTRLLVL.

The chain carries TRBV20-1 and TRBJ2-5; lacking DNA, the TRBD1 call made by TCRdb goes unchecked. CDR1 and CDR2 (germline): DFQATT, SNEGSKA (reference sequence). The CDR3 extends over 15 amino acids. CDR3 protein: CSARGPRTHQETQYF.

This chain joins TRBV20-1 and TRBJ2-4; the D call from TCRdb, TRBD1, cannot be confirmed without DNA. The germline CDR1 and CDR2 sequences are DFQATT and SNEGSKA (reference sequence). The CDR3 sequence is 12 residues long. The CDR3 loop reads CSASTGSNIQYF.

The chain links TRBV20-1 to TRBJ1-5; TCRdb's D call of TRBD1 is untestable without DNA. CDR3 length equals 12 residues. The germline V gene has CDR1 DFQATT and CDR2 SNEGSKA (reference sequence). CDR3 in amino acids: CSARVGDQPQHF.

This chain's CDR3 is CASSELRTNNEQFF. The rearrangement links TRBV6-1 to TRBJ2-1; TCRdb's assignment of TRBD1 cannot be checked, as there is no DNA. CDR1 and CDR2 from the germline V gene are MNHNS and SASEGT. The CDR3 length is 14 residues.

The V call is TRBV6-5, the J call TRBJ2-5. The CDR3 totals 14 residues. Per germline, CDR1 MNHEY and CDR2 SVGAGI. CDR3 sequence reads: CASSYSIQAETQYF.

The rearrangement uses TRBV15 and TRBJ1-3; TCRdb gives TRBD1 as the D gene, but with no DNA this cannot be confirmed. This CDR3 contains 20 residues. CDR1 is LNHNV and CDR2 is YYDKDF in the germline V gene (reference sequence). CDR3 region: CATSRDPTGNVGGKGNTIYF.

This chain uses TRBV10-3 with TRBJ2-7; TCRdb's D call of TRBD1 is untestable without DNA. The germline V gene has CDR1 ENHRY and CDR2 SYGVKD. The CDR3 totals 15 residues. The CDR3 spells CAISPGRDWAYEQYF.

V gene TRBV29-1 combines with J gene TRBJ2-1; checking the TCRdb D call of TRBD2 is not possible without DNA. CDR1 and CDR2 (germline): SQVTM, ANQGSEA. This CDR3 has 17 amino acids. This CDR3 is CSVGPRRVAGDDGEQFF.

This rearrangement joins TRBV5-8 to TRBJ1-5. The germline gives CDR1 SGHTS, CDR2 YDEGEE. This CDR3 region has 14 residues. The CDR3 sequence is CASSLINSNQPQHF.

The CDR3 loop reads CSARQSGLNEQFF. V and J are TRBV20-1 and TRBJ2-1; TCRdb's D call of TRBD1 is untestable without DNA. CDR1 is DFQATT, CDR2 SNEGSKA, per germline (reference sequence). This CDR3 contains 13 residues.

This sequence joins TRBV15 and TRBJ2-1; TCRdb's D gene call, TRBD2, goes unchecked for lack of DNA. CDR1 is LNHNV and CDR2 is YYDKDF in the germline V gene (reference sequence). The CDR3 length is 15 residues. The CDR3 loop is CATSGTSFGYNEQFF.

Here the CDR3 reads CASSQGTGLSNEKLFF. The chain links TRBV3-1 to TRBJ1-4; without DNA, the TCRdb call of TRBD1 cannot be checked. The germline V gene has CDR1 LGHDT and CDR2 YNNKEL (reference sequence). This CDR3 is built from 16 residues.

The chain joins TRBV12-3 or TRBV12-4 to TRBJ2-5. The CDR3 runs to 11 residues. CDR3 loop: CASSRTETQYF.

The J gene is TRBJ2-3, the V gene TRBV29-1; without DNA, the TCRdb call of TRBD2 cannot be checked. CDR3 length equals 15 residues. From germline, CDR1 is SQVTM and CDR2 ANQGSEA. CDR3 sequence: CSTGGLAEGADTQYF.

The chain recombines TRBV12-3 or TRBV12-4 with TRBJ2-5; TCRdb's D gene call, TRBD1, goes unchecked for lack of DNA. The CDR3 consists of 16 residues. The CDR3: CASSHRTGGIGETQYF.

The chain employs TRBV9 and TRBJ2-1; as DNA is missing, the TRBD2 call by TCRdb cannot be tested. The germline V gene encodes CDR1 SGDLS and CDR2 YYNGEE. The CDR3 consists of 15 residues. The CDR3 is CASSVTSGTYNEQFF.

The rearrangement uses TRBV7-9 and TRBJ2-7. This CDR3 is built from 14 residues. Germline CDR1 SEHNR, CDR2 FQNEAQ (reference sequence). The CDR3 region is CASSLGRGFDEQYF. The full variable domain, rest sourced from reference TRBV7-9 and TRBJ2-7, is DTGVSQNPRHKITKRGQNVTFRCDPISEHNRLYWYRQTLGQGPEFLTYFQNEAQLEKSRLLSDRFSAERPKGSFSTLEIQRTEQGDSAMYLCASSLGRGFDEQYFGPGTRLTVT.

V gene TRBV6-6 combines with J gene TRBJ1-4. The germline V gene has CDR1 MNHNY and CDR2 SVGAGI (reference sequence). CDR3 length equals 13 residues. CDR3 in amino acids: CASSRTVNEKLFF.

This chain connects TRBV20-1 to TRBJ2-1; the TCRdb call, TRBD1, lacks DNA for checking. Germline CDR1 DFQATT, CDR2 SNEGSKA (reference sequence). The CDR3 has 16 amino acids. CDR3 in amino acids: CSAWTGGPRSYNEQFF.

The CDR3 protein is CASSAPGDRGYNEQFF. This chain links TRBV6-2 or TRBV6-3 with TRBJ2-1; absent DNA, TCRdb's TRBD1 call cannot be checked. Germline V gene data show CDR1 as MNHEY and CDR2 as SVGEGT. This CDR3 is built from 16 residues.

Here the CDR3 reads CATSDSGPYNEQFF. The chain employs TRBV24-1 and TRBJ2-1. CDR1 KGHDR and CDR2 SFDVKD come from the germline V gene. CDR3 length: 14 residues.

The chain carries TRBV29-1 and TRBJ2-3; absent DNA, TCRdb's TRBD2 call cannot be checked. This CDR3 is built from 13 residues. Germline CDR1 reads SQVTM; CDR2 reads ANQGSEA. The CDR3 spells CSVDRPSKEGQYF.

This rearrangement joins TRBV20-1 to TRBJ2-2; with no DNA, the TCRdb D assignment of TRBD2 cannot be verified. The CDR3 covers 16 residues. Germline CDR1 reads DFQATT; CDR2 reads SNEGSKA (reference sequence). CDR3 region: CSARDQRGRGTGELFF.

The rearrangement links TRBV3-1 to TRBJ2-2; TCRdb gives TRBD2 as the D gene, but with no DNA this cannot be confirmed. Germline V lookup: CDR1 LGHDT, CDR2 YNNKEL (reference sequence). The CDR3 totals 15 residues. The CDR3 sequence: CASSRLAGDAGELFF.

The CDR3 sequence: CASSGQGRNTEAFF. This sequence joins TRBV12-3 or TRBV12-4 and TRBJ1-1; TCRdb designates TRBD1, a call that cannot be tested without DNA. This CDR3 comprises 14 residues.

J is TRBJ1-6 and V is TRBV18. CDR1 KGHSH and CDR2 LQKENI come from the germline V gene. The CDR3 loop spans 15 amino acids. CDR3 region: CASSPTTENRSPLHF.

The gene calls are TRBV29-1 and TRBJ2-7. CDR1 is SQVTM, CDR2 ANQGSEA, per germline. CDR3 length: 13 residues. The CDR3 spells CSVDLGSSYEQYF.

This chain links TRBV3-1 with TRBJ2-1. The CDR3 is 13 residues long. Germline V gene sequence: CDR1 LGHDT, CDR2 YNNKEL (reference sequence). This CDR3 is CASSRHSYNEQFF.

The chain is built from TRBV6-2 or TRBV6-3 and TRBJ2-6; the D gene TCRdb calls, TRBD1, cannot be checked with no DNA. CDR1 MNHEY and CDR2 SVGEGT come from the germline V gene. The CDR3 is 18 amino acids. This CDR3 reads CASSYPAGTETGANVLTF.